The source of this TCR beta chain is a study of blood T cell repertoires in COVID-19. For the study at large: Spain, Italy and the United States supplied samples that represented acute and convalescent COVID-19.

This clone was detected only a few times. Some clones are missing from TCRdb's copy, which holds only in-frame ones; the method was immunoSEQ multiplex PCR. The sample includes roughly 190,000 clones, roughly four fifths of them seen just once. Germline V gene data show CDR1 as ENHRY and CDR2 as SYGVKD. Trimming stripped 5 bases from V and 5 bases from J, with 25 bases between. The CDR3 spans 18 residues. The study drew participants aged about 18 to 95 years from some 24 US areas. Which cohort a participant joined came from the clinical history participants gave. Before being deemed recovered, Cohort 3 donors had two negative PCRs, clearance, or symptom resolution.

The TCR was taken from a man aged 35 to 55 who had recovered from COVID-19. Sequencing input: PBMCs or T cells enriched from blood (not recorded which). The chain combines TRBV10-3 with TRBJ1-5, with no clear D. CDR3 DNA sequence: TGTGCCATCAGTAACCCCGTTCAATCGGGCGCGGAGGATCAGCCCCAGCATTTT. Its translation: CAISNPVQSGAEDQPQHF.